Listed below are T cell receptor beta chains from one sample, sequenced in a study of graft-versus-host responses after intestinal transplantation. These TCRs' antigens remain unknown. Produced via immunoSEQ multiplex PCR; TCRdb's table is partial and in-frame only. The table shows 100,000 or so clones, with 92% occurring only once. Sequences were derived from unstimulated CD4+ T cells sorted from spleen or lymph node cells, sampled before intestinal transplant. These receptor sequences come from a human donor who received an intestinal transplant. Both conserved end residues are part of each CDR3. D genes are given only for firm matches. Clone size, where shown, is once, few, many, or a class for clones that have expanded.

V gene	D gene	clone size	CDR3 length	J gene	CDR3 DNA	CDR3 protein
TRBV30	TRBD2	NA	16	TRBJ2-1	TGTGCCTGGAGTGTACCCAGCGGGGGAGCCTACAATGAGCAGTTCTTC	CAWSVPSGGAYNEQFF
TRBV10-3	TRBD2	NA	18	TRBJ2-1	TGTGCCATCAGTGACTGGCTTCCGGGACTACCGCTTTACAATGAGCAGTTCTTC	CAISDWLPGLPLYNEQFF
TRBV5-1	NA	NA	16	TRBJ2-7	TGCGCCAGCAGCCCGATCAACTCGGGGACTCACTACGAGCAGTACTTC	CASSPINSGTHYEQYF
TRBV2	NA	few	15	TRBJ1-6	TGTGCCAGCTCCGGGGCGGGACGGAATAATTCACCCCTCCACTTT	CASSGAGRNNSPLHF
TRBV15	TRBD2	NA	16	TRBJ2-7	TGTGCCACCAGCCCTCGGGGTAGCGGGGGCTCCTACGAGCAGTACTTC	CATSPRGSGGSYEQYF
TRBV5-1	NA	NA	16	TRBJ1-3	TGCGCCAGCAGCCAACGCGGGGCCGGCTCTGGAAACACCATATATTTT	CASSQRGAGSGNTIYF
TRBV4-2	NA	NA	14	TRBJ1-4	TGTGCCAGCAGCAAGGAGTTGTTGAATGAAAAACTGTTTTTT	CASSKELLNEKLFF
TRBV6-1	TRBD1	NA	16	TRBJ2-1	TGTGCCAGCAGTGAAGCGCCCACAGGGGGCTGGAATGAGCAGTTCTTC	CASSEAPTGGWNEQFF
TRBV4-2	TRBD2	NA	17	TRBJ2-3	TGTGCCAGCAGCCAGACTAGCGGGGGGGCAGGCACAGATACGCAGTATTTT	CASSQTSGGAGTDTQYF
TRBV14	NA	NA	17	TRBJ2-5	TGTGCCAGCAGCCAAGATAGGCGGCAGGGGCGCAGAGAGACCCAGTACTTC	CASSQDRRQGRRETQYF
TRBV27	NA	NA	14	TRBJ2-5	TGTGCCAGCAGTTTTTATCGGGGACAAGAGACCCAGTACTTC	CASSFYRGQETQYF
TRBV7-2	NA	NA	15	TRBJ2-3	TGTGCCAGCAGCTTAGAGGGGACACTATCAGATACGCAGTATTTT	CASSLEGTLSDTQYF
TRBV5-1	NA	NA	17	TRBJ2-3	TGCGCCAGCAGCGCGTCCCTAGCGCCGTTTAGCACAGATACGCAGTATTTT	CASSASLAPFSTDTQYF
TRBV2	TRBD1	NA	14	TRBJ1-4	TGTGCCAGCAGGTGGGGGCAGGGGGCCGAAAAACTGTTTTTT	CASRWGQGAEKLFF
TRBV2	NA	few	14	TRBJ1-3	TGTGCCAGCAGTGCGGGGGTGCTAAGAAACACCATATATTTT	CASSAGVLRNTIYF
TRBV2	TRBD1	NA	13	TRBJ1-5	TGTGCCAGCAGGCGACAGGGTAATCAGCCCCAGCATTTT	CASRRQGNQPQHF
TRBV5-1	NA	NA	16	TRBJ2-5	TGCGCCAGCAGCTTGGCGATAGCGGGACAGCAAGAGACCCAGTACTTC	CASSLAIAGQQETQYF
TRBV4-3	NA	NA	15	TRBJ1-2	TGCGCCAGCAGCCAAGTAACGGCGGCCGGGTATGGCTACACCTTC	CASSQVTAAGYGYTF
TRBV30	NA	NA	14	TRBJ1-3	TGTGCCTACCCGGGGGGGTCCTCTGGAAACACCATATATTTT	CAYPGGSSGNTIYF
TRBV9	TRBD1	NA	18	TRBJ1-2	TGTGCCAGCAGCGTAGAAGATGCGGGACAGGGAAGAGACTATGGCTACACCTTC	CASSVEDAGQGRDYGYTF
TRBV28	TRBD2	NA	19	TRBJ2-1	TGTGCCAGCAGTTACCCGGGCAGGACTAGCGGGAGGGCTAGGCGTGAGCAGTTCTTC	CASSYPGRTSGRARREQFF
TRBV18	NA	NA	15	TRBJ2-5	TGTGCCAGCTCACCACGAGAGCTCTCCGGAGAGACCCAGTACTTC	CASSPRELSGETQYF
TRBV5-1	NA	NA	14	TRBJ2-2	TGCGCCAGCAGCTTGAGCCAGGGGACCGGGGAGCTGTTTTTT	CASSLSQGTGELFF
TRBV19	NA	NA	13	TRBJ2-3	TGTGCCAGTAGTAACAGGGGCACAGATACGCAGTATTTT	CASSNRGTDTQYF
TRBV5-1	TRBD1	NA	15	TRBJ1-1	TGCGCCAGCAGCTCGGACAGGATTATGAACACTGAAGCTTTCTTT	CASSSDRIMNTEAFF
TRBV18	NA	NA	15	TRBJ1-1	TGTGCCAGCTCACCTGATATCGGGCGCGGGACTGAAGCTTTCTTT	CASSPDIGRGTEAFF
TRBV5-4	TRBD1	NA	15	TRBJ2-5	TGTGCCAGCAGCTTGGCAGGGGGCGGTCAAGAGACCCAGTACTTC	CASSLAGGGQETQYF
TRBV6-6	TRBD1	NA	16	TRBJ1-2	TGTGCCAGCAGTCCATCCGGGACAGACCTATACTATGGCTACACCTTC	CASSPSGTDLYYGYTF
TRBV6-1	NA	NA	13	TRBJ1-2	TGTGCCAGCGGTGAAAACAGCTACTATGGCTACACCTTC	CASGENSYYGYTF
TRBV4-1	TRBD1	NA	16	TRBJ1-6	TGCGCCAGCAGCCAACAATATACAGGGGTGAATTCACCCCTCCACTTT	CASSQQYTGVNSPLHF
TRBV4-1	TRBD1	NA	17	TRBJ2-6	TGCGCCAGCAGCCCGGGACAGGGCCCCTCTGGGGCCAACGTCCTGACTTTC	CASSPGQGPSGANVLTF
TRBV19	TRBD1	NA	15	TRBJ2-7	TGTGCCAGTAGCCCCCCGGGACAGGGGATGCGTAGGCAGTACTTC	CASSPPGQGMRRQYF
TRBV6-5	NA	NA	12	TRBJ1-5	TGTGCCAGCAGTTCTCTAGGTCAGCCCCAGCATTTT	CASSSLGQPQHF
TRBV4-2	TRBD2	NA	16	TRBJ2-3	TGTGCCAGCAGCCAAGATCCAGCGGGGCCCCGCCATACGCAGTATTTT	CASSQDPAGPRHTQYF
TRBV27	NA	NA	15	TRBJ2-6	TGTGCCAGCAGTTTAAGCAGGGTTGGGGCCAACGTCCTGACTTTC	CASSLSRVGANVLTF
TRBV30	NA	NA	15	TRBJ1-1	TGTGCCTGGAGTGCGTACAGTTCAAAGAGCACTGAAGCTTTCTTT	CAWSAYSSKSTEAFF
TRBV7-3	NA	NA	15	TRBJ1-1	TGTGCCAGCAGCTTAATTGGAGGGCCGGACACTGAAGCTTTCTTT	CASSLIGGPDTEAFF
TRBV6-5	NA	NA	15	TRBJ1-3	TGTGCCAGCACCAAAAGCAGAGGCTCTGGAAACACCATATATTTT	CASTKSRGSGNTIYF
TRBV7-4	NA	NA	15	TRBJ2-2	TGTGCCAGCAGCCTATTATTTCAGAACACCGGGGAGCTGTTTTTT	CASSLLFQNTGELFF
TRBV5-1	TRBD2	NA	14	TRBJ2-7	TGCGCCAGCAGCTTGGCCCTAGCGGGGTCCGAGCAGTACTTC	CASSLALAGSEQYF
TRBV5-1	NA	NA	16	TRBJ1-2	TGCGCCAGCAGCTTGGCCACAGACAGGCTGCGCTATGGCTACACCTTC	CASSLATDRLRYGYTF
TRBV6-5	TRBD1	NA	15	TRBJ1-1	TGTGCCAGCAGGGGACAGGGGTTCGCGAACACTGAAGCTTTCTTT	CASRGQGFANTEAFF
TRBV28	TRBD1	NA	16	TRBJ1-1	TGTGCCAGCACCTCAGGACAGGGGATTTGGGACACTGAAGCTTTCTTT	CASTSGQGIWDTEAFF
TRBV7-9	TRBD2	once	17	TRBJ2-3	TGTGCCAGCAGCTTAGGTGCTAGCGGGAGGGCCATAGATACGCAGTATTTT	CASSLGASGRAIDTQYF
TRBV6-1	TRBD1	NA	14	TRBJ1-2	TGTGCCACTAATGACGGGACAGTTAACTATGGCTACACCTTC	CATNDGTVNYGYTF
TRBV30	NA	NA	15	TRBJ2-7	TGTGCCTGGAACGGCCCGGGAGCCCCCTCCTACGAGCAGTACTTC	CAWNGPGAPSYEQYF